The 27 T cell receptor beta chains given below trace back to one sample, sequenced in a study of T cell clonality in common variable immunodeficiency. These receptors' antigens are unknown. Points from the study as a whole: Fewer deletions and N-nucleotide insertions were reportedly seen in common variable immunodeficiency TCR beta sequences.

Sequencing was performed with immunoSEQ multiplex PCR; in TCRdb, only in-frame clones are kept and a portion is missing. Observed in the sample are around 30,000 clones, none of them singletons. Sequencing was carried out using peripheral blood mononuclear cells. These receptor sequences come from a human donor with common variable immunodeficiency.

At least ten counts were recorded for this clone. The sequence runs out 3 residues before the end of the CDR3; the remainder is reconstructed from the germline J gene. This chain connects TRBV24-1 to TRBJ2-7, with D maybe TRBD1 (6 bases). This CDR3 is 14 amino acids long. V was trimmed by 4 bases and J by 4 bases, leaving 13 bases between them. Germline V CDR1 and CDR2: KGHDR, SFDVKD. CDR3 residues: CATSDPGVSYEQYF. The CDR3 bases that were read are TGTGCCACCAGTGACCCAGGGGTTTCGTACGAG.

With regard to this clone: Read sequence stops 3 residues before the CDR3 end, and the germline J gene provides the missing end. The V gene is TRBV23-1, the J gene TRBJ1-2; weak D call: TRBD1 (6 bases). TRBV23-1 is an ORF, and what it does is uncertain. V lost 4 bases and J lost 4, with 16 bases in between. CDR3 length: 15 residues. The CDR3 sequence is CASSPGGGMSYGYTF. CDR3 bases read: TGCGCCAGCAGTCCGGGGGGCGGGATGAGCTATGGC.

This clone was counted many times. The CDR3 end lies 3 residues beyond the end of the read and is filled in from the germline J gene. This chain links TRBV5-1 with TRBJ1-2; tentatively, D is TRBD1 (5 bases). V lost 4 bases to trimming and J lost 6 bases, with 10 bases between them. Germline V CDR1 and CDR2: SGHRS, YFSETQ. The CDR3 runs to 12 residues. CDR3 DNA (partial): TGCGCCAGCAGCCCCTGGGGGGATGGC. Protein product: CASSPWGDG. The entire CDR3 protein reads CASSPWGDGYTF.

This clone has a count of ten or more. Read coverage stops 3 residues before the CDR3 terminus; the germline J gene supplies the remainder. The genes are TRBV5-1 and TRBJ2-7; 11 bases align to TRBD1. The CDR3 totals 13 residues. Germline V lookup: CDR1 SGHRS, CDR2 YFSETQ. Trimming took 7 bases from V and 3 from J; bases not matched to a gene: 3. CDR3 in amino acids: CASRGQGGYEQYF. The sequenced CDR3 bases are TGCGCCAGCCGGGGACAGGGGGGCTACGAG.

This clone was seen repeatedly, ten times or more. The sequence runs out 3 residues before the end of the CDR3; the remainder is reconstructed from the germline J gene. V and J are TRBV10-1 and TRBJ2-3, with D tentatively TRBD1 (6 bases). The V gene's germline CDR1 is WNHNN and CDR2 SYGVQD (reference sequence). The V and J ends lost 10 bases and 2 bases respectively, with 25 bases between them. CDR3 length: 17 residues. The CDR3 DNA, read in part, is TGCGCCACCATAAAGGGGGAAGCGCGGCCCTCCACAGATACG. Translating it yields CATIKGEARPSTDT. From start to end, the CDR3 is CATIKGEARPSTDTQYF.

In this sample, this clone turned up many times. Read coverage stops 3 residues before the CDR3 terminus; the germline J gene supplies the remainder. The gene calls are TRBV12-3 or TRBV12-4 and TRBJ1-2, with no clear D. V was shortened by 6 bases and J by 7 bases, with 9 bases between the two germline ends. This CDR3 spans 11 amino acids. The CDR3 loop is CASRNRTGYTF. The sequenced part of the CDR3 DNA is TGTGCCAGCAGGAACAGAACTGGC.

This clone was found a few times. With the read ending 3 residues before the CDR3 end, the germline J gene is used to fill in that end. J is TRBJ2-1 and V is TRBV7-9, with 11 bases fitting TRBD2. The CDR3 contains 15 residues. Germline-derived CDR1 and CDR2 are SEHNR and FQNEAQ (reference sequence). Trimming cost V 5 bases and J 5 bases; bases outside gene matches: 5. CDR3 bases read: TGTGCCAGCAGCCCGACTAGCGGGAATAACAATGAG. Protein product: CASSPTSGNNNE. The CDR3 in its entirety is CASSPTSGNNNEQFF.

At least ten counts were recorded for this clone. The read ends 3 residues before the CDR3 terminus; that terminus is restored from the germline J gene. The rearrangement uses TRBV2 and TRBJ1-2; 7 positions agree with TRBD1. CDR1 and CDR2 from the germline V gene are SNHLY and FYNNEI. V was pared by 8 bases and J by 2 bases, with 5 bases of the junction left unmatched. This CDR3 region has 13 residues. CDR3 DNA (partial): TGTGCCAGCGTTTCCAGGGGGAACTATGGC. Translating it yields CASVSRGNYG. The complete CDR3 protein is CASVSRGNYGYTF. The full variable domain, its missing parts supplied by reference TRBV2 and TRBJ1-2, is EPEVTQTPSHQVTQMGQEVILRCVPISNHLYFYWYRQILGQKVEFLVSFYNNEISEKSEIFDDQFSVERPDGSNFTLKIRSTKLEDSAMYFCASVSRGNYGYTFGSGTRLTVV.

As regards this clone: With the read ending 3 residues before the CDR3 end, the germline J gene is used to fill in that end. The chain joins TRBV5-1 to TRBJ2-7, with D maybe TRBD1 (5 bases). CDR1 is SGHRS and CDR2 is YFSETQ in the germline V gene. Trimming stripped 0 bases from V and 6 bases from J, with 13 bases between. The CDR3 has 14 amino acids. CDR3 residues: CASSLGVVDTEQYF. The part of the CDR3 DNA that was read is TGCGCCAGCAGCTTGGGAGTTGTGGACACCGAG.

This clone appeared many times. The CDR3 end falls 3 residues outside the read, so it is completed with the germline J gene. V and J are TRBV7-3 and TRBJ1-1, with D unresolved. Trimming cost V 2 bases and J 0 bases, with 16 bases left between them. Germline CDR1 is SGHTA and CDR2 is FQGTGA. The CDR3 is made up of 17 amino acids. Incomplete CDR3 DNA: TGTGCCAGCAGCTTAGACCCGACTTCCTACATGAACACTGAA. It is translated as CASSLDPTSYMNTE. The full CDR3 protein reads CASSLDPTSYMNTEAFF.

This clone occurred a few times. The CDR3 goes on 3 residues after the read ends, and that part is filled in from the germline J gene. The rearrangement uses TRBV20-1 and TRBJ1-1; D might be TRBD1 (5 bases). This CDR3 spans 15 amino acids. V dropped 0 bases and J dropped 5 bases, with 16 bases sitting between them. Germline CDR1 is DFQATT and CDR2 is SNEGSKA (reference sequence). The CDR3 sequence: CSARDPRGTGTEAFF. CDR3 bases read: TGCAGTGCTAGAGATCCGCGGGGGACGGGGACTGAA.

The table lists this clone with many counts. The read ends 3 residues before the CDR3 terminus; that terminus is restored from the germline J gene. The chain employs TRBV18 and TRBJ1-1, with D perhaps TRBD1 (6 bases). V was cut by 5 bases and J by 2 bases, with 18 bases left in between. CDR1 KGHSH and CDR2 LQKENI come from the germline V gene. The length of the CDR3 is 16 residues. Partial CDR3 DNA: TGTGCCAGCTCATCCTCGAGGGGGAACCCCAACACTGAA. This encodes CASSSSRGNPNTE. The entire CDR3 sequence reads CASSSSRGNPNTEAFF.

In this sample, this clone turned up a few times. The CDR3 is cut off 3 residues early in the read; its end comes from the germline J gene. V and J are TRBV2 and TRBJ2-5; 9 bases match TRBD1. The J segment lost 3 bases and the V segment lost 2 bases, leaving 4 bases of the junction unmatched. Germline CDR1 SNHLY, CDR2 FYNNEI. The CDR3 loop spans 15 amino acids. The CDR3 here is CASSETGQGKETQYF. The covered CDR3 bases are TGTGCCAGCAGTGAAACGGGACAGGGAAAAGAGACC.

This clone was seen a few times. The read finishes 3 residues shy of the CDR3 end, and the germline J gene is used to complete it. The V call is TRBV6-2 or TRBV6-3, the J call TRBJ2-3; 8 nucleotides align to TRBD2. The V segment lost 2 bases and the J segment 6 bases; nucleotides outside the gene matches: 13. The germline V gene encodes CDR1 MNHEY and CDR2 SVGEGT. The CDR3 totals 17 residues. The CDR3 loop reads CASSYDRAGEVPDTQYF. Incomplete CDR3 DNA: TGTGCCAGCAGTTACGATCGAGCGGGAGAGGTTCCGGATACG.

Details on this clone: Sequence at one end of the junction differs from germline and may be a read error. The CDR3 end is not reached by the read, which stops 3 residues before it; the germline J gene fills it in. V and J are TRBV7-9 and TRBJ2-5, with D hard to call. CDR3 size: 10 residues. Germline V gene lookup returns CDR1 SEHNR and CDR2 FQNEAQ (reference sequence). CDR3 amino acids: CSSSPETQYF. The covered CDR3 bases are TGTTCCAGCAGCCCGGAGACC.

There are many counts of this clone. Read data end 3 residues before the CDR3 end; the end is taken from the germline J gene. The chain uses TRBV7-9 and TRBJ1-1, with D maybe TRBD1 (5 bases). Looked up from germline, CDR1 is SEHNR and CDR2 is FQNEAQ (reference sequence). The CDR3 has 11 residues. The CDR3 here is CASSLAGHAFF. The sequenced part of the CDR3 DNA is TGTGCCAGCAGCTTAGCGGGGCAC.

This clone was observed many times. This CDR3 is CASSQVHSGNEQFF. The CDR3 bases that were read are TGTGCCAGCAGCCAAGTTCATAGCGGGAATGAG. The chain recombines TRBV14 with TRBJ2-1; 7 positions agree with TRBD2. The read finishes 3 residues shy of the CDR3 end, and the germline J gene is used to complete it. Germline V gene lookup returns CDR1 SGHDN and CDR2 FVKESK. The junction had 4 bases not matched to a gene; V was cut back by 1 base and J by 7 bases. The CDR3 spans 14 residues. The complete variable domain, with remaining parts taken from reference TRBV14 and TRBJ2-1, reads EAGVTQFPSHSVIEKGQTVTLRCDPISGHDNLYWYRRVMGKEIKFLLHFVKESKQDESGMPNNRFLAERTGGTYSTLKVQPAELEDSGVYFCASSQVHSGNEQFFGPGTRLTVL.

This clone was seen many times. CDR3 sequence: CASSHLPREGYNEQFF. Incomplete CDR3 DNA: TGTGCCAGCAGCCATCTCCCACGGGAGGGGTACAATGAG. This chain connects TRBV14 to TRBJ2-1, with 8 bases matching TRBD2. The DNA ends 3 residues before the CDR3 does, and the rest of the CDR3 is filled in from the germline J gene. The J segment lost 4 bases and the V segment lost 3 bases, leaving 8 bases of the junction unmatched. CDR3 length: 16 amino acids. Germline V gene data show CDR1 as SGHDN and CDR2 as FVKESK.

This clone showed up many times. The read terminates 3 residues ahead of where the CDR3 ends, so the germline J gene completes it. This chain links TRBV5-1 with TRBJ2-5; possible D gene TRBD2, 6 bases. V lost 0 bases and J 0 bases, leaving 6 bases between the germline ends. This CDR3 has 14 residues. The germline CDR1 and CDR2 sequences are SGHRS and YFSETQ. The sequenced CDR3 bases are TGCGCCAGCAGCTTGGGGGACTACCAAGAGACC. Amino acid sequence: CASSLGDYQET. The complete CDR3 reads CASSLGDYQETQYF.

By frequency in the sample, this clone is medium-sized. The CDR3 end is not reached by the read, which stops 3 residues before it; the germline J gene fills it in. The rearrangement joins TRBV10-1 to TRBJ2-3, with TRBD2 matching over 8 bases. Per germline, CDR1 WNHNN and CDR2 SYGVQD (reference sequence). V was clipped by 4 bases and J by 2 bases; unmatched bases: 2. CDR3 length: 14 amino acids. CDR3 amino acids: CASSVTSATDTQYF. CDR3 DNA, as far as it was read: TGCGCCAGCAGTGTGACTAGCGCCACAGATACG.

This clone has just a few counts. The CDR3 is cut off 3 residues early in the read; its end comes from the germline J gene. This chain joins TRBV5-6 and TRBJ2-2, with 7 nucleotides matching TRBD2. Losses at the gene ends were 6 bases for V and 6 bases for J; bases not matched to a gene: 11. The CDR3 contains 15 residues. The germline V gene has CDR1 SGHDT and CDR2 YYEEEE. The CDR3 protein is CASTLLRLAAGELFF. CDR3 DNA, as far as it was read: TGTGCCAGCACCCTATTGAGGCTAGCGGCCGGGGAG.

This clone was counted ten times or more. The observed sequence ends 3 residues before the CDR3 terminus, with the missing tail filled in from the germline J gene. This sequence joins TRBV18 and TRBJ2-2; the match to TRBD1 covers 10 bases. The V and J ends lost 1 base and 5 bases, in that order; junction bases with no gene match: 4. Germline assignment: CDR1 KGHSH and CDR2 LQKENI. The CDR3 runs to 16 residues. CDR3 bases read: TGTGCCAGCTCACCACTGCGGACAGGGGGTACCGGGGAG. Protein sequence: CASSPLRTGGTGE. The entire CDR3 protein is CASSPLRTGGTGELFF.

In its sample, this clone was seen many times. The read comes to an end 3 residues before the CDR3 does, leaving the germline J gene to fill in the end. J is TRBJ1-1 and V is TRBV30; no definite D call. Germline assignment: CDR1 GTSNPN and CDR2 SVGIG (reference sequence). The CDR3 has 11 amino acids. CDR3 DNA (partial): TGTGCCTGGAGTGTACAGAGACGA. Translated, it gives CAWSVQRR. The complete CDR3 reads CAWSVQRRAFF.

This clone was seen only a few times. The read gets to within 3 residues of the CDR3 end, and the germline J gene fills in the rest. The rearrangement joins TRBV20-1 to TRBJ2-7, with TRBD1 matching over 8 bases. Losses at the gene ends were 4 bases for V and 5 bases for J; bases not matched to a gene: 7. CDR1 and CDR2 from the germline V gene are DFQATT and SNEGSKA (reference sequence). This CDR3 has 13 residues. The covered CDR3 bases are TGCAGTGCTAAGCCCGGACAGGGCCACGAG. Encoded protein: CSAKPGQGHE. The entire CDR3 protein is CSAKPGQGHEQYF.

Worth noting for this clone: The read gets to within 3 residues of the CDR3 end, and the germline J gene fills in the rest. The V and J genes are TRBV30 and TRBJ2-5, with a weak D call TRBD1 (5 bases). V was trimmed by 0 bases and J by 7 bases, leaving 21 bases between them. The CDR3 totals 16 residues. Germline V CDR1 and CDR2: GTSNPN, SVGIG (reference sequence). CDR3: CAWSVQAAWMTRTQYF. Incomplete CDR3 DNA: TGTGCCTGGAGTGTACAGGCAGCCTGGATGACCCGGACC.

This clone was seen a handful of times. The CDR3 extends 3 residues past the end of the read, so its final part is completed from the germline J gene. The chain links TRBV7-2 to TRBJ2-1; 11 nucleotides agree with TRBD1. CDR1 and CDR2 (germline): SGHTA, FQGNSA. Trimming removed 0 bases from V and 3 bases from J; junction bases left unmatched: 1. CDR3 length: 16 residues. CDR3 DNA (partial): TGTGCCAGCAGCTTAGCTGGGACAGGGGGCTACAATGAG. It encodes CASSLAGTGGYNE. The complete CDR3 protein is CASSLAGTGGYNEQFF. The full variable domain, in which reference TRBV7-2 and TRBJ2-1 provide the parts outside the CDR3, is GAGVSQSPSNKVTEKGKDVELRCDPISGHTALYWYRQSLGQGLEFLIYFQGNSAPDKSGLPSDRFSAERTGGSVSTLTIQRTQQEDSAVYLCASSLAGTGGYNEQFFGPGTRLTVL.

This clone was counted ten times or more. CDR3 sequence: CASSLTGQGNTEAFF. The CDR3 DNA, read in part, is TGTGCCAGCAGCCTGACTGGACAGGGAAACACTGAA. This chain uses TRBV5-6 with TRBJ1-1; 8 nucleotides match TRBD1. Read sequence stops 3 residues before the CDR3 end, and the germline J gene provides the missing end. CDR3 size: 15 residues. V shed 4 bases, J shed 2 bases, and the junction held 7 bases outside the gene matches. From germline, CDR1 is SGHDT and CDR2 YYEEEE.